This T cell receptor (beta chain) originates from a study of neoadjuvant nivolumab and ipilimumab in lung cancer. Findings and limits, study-wide: Compared with tumor-adjacent uninvolved lung, resected tumors showed greater richness and clonality. Pretherapy blood TCR richness correlated positively with resected tumor richness. A small number of samples were TCR sequenced.

TCRdb's copy holds only in-frame clones and misses some; the assay was immunoSEQ multiplex PCR. The table shows more than 40,000 clones, with roughly 89% occurring only once. CDR3 length equals 16 residues. The V segment lost 3 bases and the J segment 7 bases; nucleotides outside the gene matches: 10. The germline V gene has CDR1 SEHNR and CDR2 FQNEAQ (reference sequence). A word on this clone: What it binds is not known.

The sequence came from an adult with non-small cell lung cancer. Some clones in this sample may be carry-over from other donors' samples. Sequencing was performed on blood, taken before neoadjuvant nivolumab, alone or with ipilimumab. This rearrangement joins TRBV7-9 to TRBJ2-3; 10 bases match TRBD2. This chain's CDR3 is CASSFGLAALANTQYF. In DNA form, the CDR3 reads TGTGCCAGCAGCTTTGGACTAGCGGCGCTCGCGAATACGCAGTATTTT.